Shown below are 3 T cell receptor beta chains from a single sample sequenced in a study of blood T cell repertoires in COVID-19. Sequencing used immunoSEQ multiplex PCR; TCRdb keeps in-frame clones, though not all of them. In the table there are 90,000 or so clones, 86% of which are singletons. Sequencing was done on a sample of peripheral blood. The receptor source for this set is a man in his fifties with active COVID-19.

The V call is TRBV5-4, the J call TRBJ2-4, with 7 bases aligning to TRBD1. Germline lookup yields CDR1 SGHNT and CDR2 YYREEE (reference sequence). J was trimmed by 4 bases and V by 3 bases; bases with no gene match: 4. CDR3 length equals 14 residues. CDR3 protein: CASSSPGGKNIQYF. DNA of the CDR3: TGTGCCAGCAGCTCCCCAGGGGGTAAAAACATTCAGTACTTC.

V usage is TRBV5-6 and J usage is TRBJ2-3; 8 positions match TRBD2. J was trimmed by 0 bases and V by 3 bases; bases with no gene match: 15. The CDR3 covers 19 residues. CDR1 and CDR2 from the germline V gene are SGHDT and YYEEEE. The CDR3 nucleotides read TGTGCCAGCAGCTGGACTAGCTTTATAGATACCTTAAGCACAGATACGCAGTATTTT. Residues: CASSWTSFIDTLSTDTQYF.

The chain links TRBV21-1 to TRBJ2-2; the D call TRBD1 from the table was never checked on the DNA. TRBV21-1 is termed a pseudogene. The CDR3 loop spans 16 amino acids. CDR3 sequence reads: CASSARQGGRAGELFF. In DNA form, the CDR3 reads TGTGCCAGCAGCGCCCGACAGGGTGGTAGGGCCGGGGAGCTGTTTTTT.